The T cell receptor beta chain described here comes from a study of blood T cell repertoires in COVID-19. The germline V gene encodes CDR1 SGHTA and CDR2 FQGNSA. The CDR3 extends over 15 amino acids. Deletions cut 5 bases from V and 3 bases from J, with 16 bases between. Assay used: immunoSEQ multiplex PCR; TCRdb lists only in-frame clones, some missing. The sample has some 250,000 clones, 85% to 90% seen once. The J gene is TRBJ1-2, the V gene TRBV7-2; D perhaps matches TRBD1 (5 bases). What was sequenced was peripheral blood. The receptor was isolated from a man aged 55 to 70 with acute or convalescent COVID-19. The CDR3 region is CASSHGAPGDYGYTF. CDR3 in DNA: TGTGCCAGCAGCCACGGGGCGCCGGGGGACTATGGCTACACCTTC.